The 3 T cell receptor beta chains reported below all come from one sample, sequenced in a study of blood T cell repertoires in COVID-19. Sequenced by immunoSEQ multiplex PCR; TCRdb stores in-frame clones only, minus some. The table records about 140,000 clones, about 89% of them present only once. Sequencing used peripheral blood. These receptors were taken from a man aged 45 to 65 with active COVID-19.

This clone was picked up a small number of times. The chain has TRBV15 and TRBJ1-6, with 7 nucleotides matching TRBD1. In germline, CDR1 is LNHNV, CDR2 YYDKDF (reference sequence). The CDR3 has 15 amino acids. V lost 2 bases to trimming and J lost 7 bases; unmatched junction nucleotides: 5. CDR3 sequence: CATSRYRGGNSPLHF. The CDR3 DNA follows: TGTGCCACCAGCAGATACAGGGGCGGAAATTCACCCCTCCACTTT.

This clone came up once. The V and J genes are TRBV6-6 and TRBJ1-3; no firm D call. The V and J ends lost 5 bases and 4 bases respectively, with 6 bases between them. Germline V gene sequence: CDR1 MNHNY, CDR2 SVGAGI (reference sequence). CDR3 length: 12 amino acids. CDR3 sequence: CASSTTGNTIYF. In DNA, the CDR3 is TGTGCCAGCAGTACGACAGGAAACACCATATATTTT.

This sequence joins TRBV7-2 and TRBJ1-4, with D uncertain. Germline V gives CDR1 SGHTA, CDR2 FQGNSA. V lost 2 bases and J 0 bases, leaving 7 bases between the germline ends. The CDR3 is 15 residues long. The chain's CDR3 is CASSLSTATNEKLFF. CDR3 DNA sequence: TGTGCCAGCAGCTTATCAACAGCAACTAATGAAAAACTGTTTTTT.